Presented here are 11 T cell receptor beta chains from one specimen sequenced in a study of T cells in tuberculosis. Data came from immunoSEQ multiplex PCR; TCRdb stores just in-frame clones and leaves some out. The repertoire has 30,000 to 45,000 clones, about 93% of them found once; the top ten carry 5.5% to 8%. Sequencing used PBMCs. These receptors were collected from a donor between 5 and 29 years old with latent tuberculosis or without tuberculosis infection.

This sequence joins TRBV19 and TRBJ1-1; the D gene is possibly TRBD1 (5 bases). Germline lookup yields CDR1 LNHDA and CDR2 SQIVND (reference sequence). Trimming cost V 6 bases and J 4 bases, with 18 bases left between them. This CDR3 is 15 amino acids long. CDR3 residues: CASSLRRGSGTEAFF. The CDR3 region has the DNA TGTGCCAGTAGCCTCCGTAGGGGTTCGGGCACTGAAGCTTTCTTT. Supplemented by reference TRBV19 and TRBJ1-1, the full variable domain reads DGGITQSPKYLFRKEGQNVTLSCEQNLNHDAMYWYRQDPGQGLRLIYYSQIVNDFQKGDIAEGYSVSREKKESFPLTVTSAQKNPTAFYLCASSLRRGSGTEAFFGQGTRLTVV.

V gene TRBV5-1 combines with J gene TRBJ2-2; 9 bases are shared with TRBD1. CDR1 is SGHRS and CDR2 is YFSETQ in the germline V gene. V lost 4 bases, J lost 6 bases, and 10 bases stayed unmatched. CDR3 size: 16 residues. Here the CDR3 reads CASSPSQGATAGELFF. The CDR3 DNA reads TGCGCCAGCAGCCCCTCACAGGGGGCTACAGCCGGGGAGCTGTTTTTT. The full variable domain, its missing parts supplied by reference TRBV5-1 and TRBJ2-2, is KAGVTQTPRYLIKTRGQQVTLSCSPISGHRSVSWYQQTPGQGLQFLFEYFSETQRNKGNFPGRFSGRQFSNSRSEMNVSTLELGDSALYLCASSPSQGATAGELFFGEGSRLTVL.

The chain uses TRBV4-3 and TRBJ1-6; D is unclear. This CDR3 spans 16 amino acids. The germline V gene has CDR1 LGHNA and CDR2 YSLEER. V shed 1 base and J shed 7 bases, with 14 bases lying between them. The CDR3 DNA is TGCGCCAGCAGCCAAGCGGCCGGATCGACAAATTCACCCCTCCACTTT. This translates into CASSQAAGSTNSPLHF.

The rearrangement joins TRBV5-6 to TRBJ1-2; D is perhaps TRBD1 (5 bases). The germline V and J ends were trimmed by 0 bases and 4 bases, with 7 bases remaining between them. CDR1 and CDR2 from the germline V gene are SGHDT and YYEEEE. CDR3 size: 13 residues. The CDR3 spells CASSLGGAYGYTF. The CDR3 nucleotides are TGTGCCAGCAGCTTGGGCGGGGCCTATGGCTACACCTTC.

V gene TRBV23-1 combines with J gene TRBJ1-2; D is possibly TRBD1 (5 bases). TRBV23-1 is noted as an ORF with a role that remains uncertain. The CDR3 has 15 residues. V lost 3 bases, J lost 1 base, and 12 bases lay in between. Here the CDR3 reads CASSHDRSLNYGYTF. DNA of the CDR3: TGCGCCAGCAGTCATGACAGAAGCCTTAACTATGGCTACACCTTC.

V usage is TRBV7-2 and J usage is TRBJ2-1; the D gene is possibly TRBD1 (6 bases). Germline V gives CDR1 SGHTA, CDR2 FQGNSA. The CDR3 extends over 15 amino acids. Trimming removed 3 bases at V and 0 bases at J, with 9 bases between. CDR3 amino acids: CASSLARGSYNEQFF. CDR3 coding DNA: TGTGCCAGCAGCTTGGCCAGGGGCTCCTACAATGAGCAGTTCTTC.

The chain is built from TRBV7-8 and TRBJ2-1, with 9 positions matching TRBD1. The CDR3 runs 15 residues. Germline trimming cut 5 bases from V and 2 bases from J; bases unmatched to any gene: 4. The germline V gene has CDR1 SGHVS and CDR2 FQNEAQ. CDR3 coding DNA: TGTGCCAGCAGCCGGGACAGGGTAACCTACAATGAGCAGTTCTTC. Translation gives CASSRDRVTYNEQFF.

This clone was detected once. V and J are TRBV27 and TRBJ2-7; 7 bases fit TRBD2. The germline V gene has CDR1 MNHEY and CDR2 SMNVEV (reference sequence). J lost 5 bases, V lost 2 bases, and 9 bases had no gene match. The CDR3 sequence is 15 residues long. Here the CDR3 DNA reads TGTGCCAGCAGTTTACTAGCGGTTCCACGGGACGAGCAGTACTTC. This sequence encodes CASSLLAVPRDEQYF.

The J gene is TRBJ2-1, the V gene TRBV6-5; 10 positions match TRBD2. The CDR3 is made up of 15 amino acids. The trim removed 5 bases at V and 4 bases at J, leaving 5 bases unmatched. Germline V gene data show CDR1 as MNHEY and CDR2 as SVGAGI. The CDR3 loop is CASSTPSGGYNEQFF. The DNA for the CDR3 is TGTGCCAGCAGTACCCCTAGCGGGGGTTACAATGAGCAGTTCTTC.

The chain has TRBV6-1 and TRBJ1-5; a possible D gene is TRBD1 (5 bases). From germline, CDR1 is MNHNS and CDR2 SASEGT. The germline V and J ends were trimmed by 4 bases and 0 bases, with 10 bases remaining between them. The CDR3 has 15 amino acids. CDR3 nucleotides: TGTGCCAGCAGTGTACAGGATAATAGCAATCAGCCCCAGCATTTT. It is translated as CASSVQDNSNQPQHF.

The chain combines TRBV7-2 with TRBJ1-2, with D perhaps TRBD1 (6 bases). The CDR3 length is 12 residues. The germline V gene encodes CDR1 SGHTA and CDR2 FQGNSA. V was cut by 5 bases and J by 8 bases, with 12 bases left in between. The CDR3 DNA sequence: TGTGCCAGCAGCCCAGACAGGAACGGCTACACCTTC. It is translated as CASSPDRNGYTF.